This entry lists 31 T cell receptor beta chains sequenced from one sample in a study of technical replicates of blood from a handful of donors. TCRdb's table, derived via immunoSEQ multiplex PCR, lists solely in-frame clones and lacks some. This sample has over 50,000 clones, with approximately 83% found just once. The sample was PBMCs. The receptors originated from a human donor in good health. Some clones in this sample may be carry-over from other donors' samples.

The rearrangement joins TRBV4-1 to TRBJ2-4; tentative D call: TRBD2 (5 bases). Germline lookup yields CDR1 MGHRA and CDR2 YSYEKL. Trimming shortened V by 4 bases and J by 5 bases, and 15 bases separated the two germline ends. This CDR3 region has 15 residues. CDR3 coding DNA: TGCGCCAGCAGCCGCGGACTCCCCCTGGAAAACATTCAGTACTTC. Amino acid sequence: CASSRGLPLENIQYF.

This rearrangement joins TRBV19 to TRBJ2-1; 8 nucleotides align to TRBD2. This CDR3 is 14 amino acids long. V gave up 6 bases and J gave up 3 bases; unmatched junction bases: 4. Germline CDR1 is LNHDA and CDR2 is SQIVND (reference sequence). This chain's CDR3 is CASRTLADYNEQFF. The CDR3 coding sequence is TGTGCCAGTAGGACACTAGCGGACTACAATGAGCAGTTCTTC.

This clone was detected only once. The chain employs TRBV7-6 and TRBJ2-1; 8 bases are a match to TRBD2. After removal of 0 bases from V and 6 bases from J, the junction contained 4 bases not matched to a gene. This CDR3 region has 15 residues. Germline loops: CDR1 SGHVS, CDR2 FNYEAQ. CDR3 region: CASSLAIGGANEQFF. CDR3 bases: TGTGCCAGCAGCTTAGCGATCGGGGGGGCCAATGAGCAGTTCTTC. The variable domain in full, completed from reference TRBV7-6 and TRBJ2-1, reads GAGVSQSPRYKVTKRGQDVALRCDPISGHVSLYWYRQALGQGPEFLTYFNYEAQQDKSGLPNDRFSAERPEGSISTLTIQRTEQRDSAMYRCASSLAIGGANEQFFGPGTRLTVL.

V and J are TRBV7-3 and TRBJ1-1; TRBD1 might be the D (6 bases). CDR3 length equals 15 residues. Trimming took off 6 bases at V and 1 base at J, with 15 bases between the two ends. Germline V gene lookup returns CDR1 SGHTA and CDR2 FQGTGA. As DNA, the CDR3 is TGTGCCAGCAGTTTTTCCGGGACATCGAACACTGAAGCTTTCTTT. Protein: CASSFSGTSNTEAFF.

The chain recombines TRBV6-1 with TRBJ2-3; 9 positions agree with TRBD1. Germline CDR1 reads MNHNS; CDR2 reads SASEGT. Trimming took 5 bases from V and 5 from J; bases not matched to a gene: 5. The CDR3 has 14 residues. In nucleotides, the CDR3 is TGTGCCAGCAGTTTTGACAGGGGGGGAGATACGCAGTATTTT. It specifies CASSFDRGGDTQYF.

J is TRBJ2-2 and V is TRBV6-6; TRBD2 agrees at 12 bases. CDR3 length: 16 amino acids. Germline loops: CDR1 MNHNY, CDR2 SVGAGI (reference sequence). Trimming cost V 6 bases and J 8 bases; bases outside gene matches: 10. The CDR3 DNA sequence: TGTGCCAGCAGCGCCGTGCTAGCGGGGGGGCCAGGGGAGCTGTTTTTT. As protein: CASSAVLAGGPGELFF.

The rearrangement uses TRBV5-1 and TRBJ1-3; D may be TRBD1 (5 bases). Germline V CDR1 and CDR2: SGHRS, YFSETQ. The V gene lost 1 base and the J gene lost 3 bases, with 11 bases spanning the gap. The CDR3 sequence is 15 residues long. The CDR3 is CASSLSGLNGNTIYF. The CDR3 bases are TGCGCCAGCAGCTTGTCAGGGCTAAATGGAAACACCATATATTTT.

The V gene is TRBV6-5, the J gene TRBJ2-7; D remains ambiguous. Germline CDR1 reads MNHEY; CDR2 reads SVGAGI. V was pared by 4 bases and J by 6 bases, with 10 bases between. The CDR3 length is 12 residues. CDR3 amino acids: CASSSQLGEQYF. CDR3 DNA sequence: TGTGCCAGCAGTTCCCAACTTGGCGAGCAGTACTTC.

The chain uses TRBV5-1 and TRBJ2-3; 9 bases fit TRBD1. V gave up 0 bases and J gave up 3 bases; unmatched junction bases: 5. This CDR3 is 16 amino acids long. The germline gives CDR1 SGHRS, CDR2 YFSETQ. The CDR3 spells CASSLEGTGTTDTQYF. CDR3 nucleotides: TGCGCCAGCAGCTTGGAAGGGACAGGGACGACAGATACGCAGTATTTT.

The chain links TRBV5-1 to TRBJ2-3; no definite D call. The CDR3 totals 13 residues. Germline V CDR1 and CDR2: SGHRS, YFSETQ. Trimming left V 5 bases short and J 0 bases short, with 7 bases between. CDR3 nucleotides: TGCGCCAGCAGTATTACAAGCACAGATACGCAGTATTTT. Translated, it gives CASSITSTDTQYF.

The chain has TRBV4-3 and TRBJ1-2, with a weak D call TRBD1 (6 bases). V lost 0 bases, J lost 0 bases, and 8 bases lay in between. CDR3 length: 15 residues. Germline lookup yields CDR1 LGHNA and CDR2 YSLEER. CDR3 DNA sequence: TGCGCCAGCAGCCAAGAACAGGGAGCTAACTATGGCTACACCTTC. Its translation: CASSQEQGANYGYTF.

The chain combines TRBV4-2 with TRBJ2-1; perhaps TRBD2 as D (6 bases). V was shortened by 1 base and J by 4 bases, with 8 bases between the two germline ends. Germline CDR1 and CDR2: LGHNA and YNFKEQ. CDR3 length: 14 amino acids. The chain's CDR3 is CASSQGREYNEQFF. CDR3 DNA sequence: TGTGCCAGCAGCCAAGGCCGGGAGTACAATGAGCAGTTCTTC.

J is TRBJ2-1 and V is TRBV5-4, with D tentatively TRBD2 (5 bases). The CDR3 has 14 amino acids. The V gene lost 10 bases and the J gene lost 2 bases, with 16 bases spanning the gap. In germline, CDR1 is SGHNT, CDR2 YYREEE (reference sequence). CDR3: CACGLPSAYNEQFF. DNA for the CDR3: TGTGCCTGCGGGCTTCCTTCGGCCTACAATGAGCAGTTCTTC.

V usage is TRBV19 and J usage is TRBJ2-1, with 9 bases aligning to TRBD2. This CDR3 comprises 14 residues. The germline V gene encodes CDR1 LNHDA and CDR2 SQIVND (reference sequence). Losses at the gene ends were 11 bases for V and 4 bases for J; bases not matched to a gene: 9. The CDR3: CAVTLAGNYNEQFF. The CDR3, as DNA: TGTGCCGTGACTCTAGCGGGAAATTACAATGAGCAGTTCTTC.

The chain couples TRBV15 to TRBJ2-7; 9 bases map to TRBD2. The CDR3 has 15 residues. Germline CDR1 reads LNHNV; CDR2 reads YYDKDF (reference sequence). Germline trimming cut 7 bases from V and 6 bases from J; bases unmatched to any gene: 13. Here the CDR3 reads CATNHVAGGLSEQYF. The CDR3 DNA reads as TGTGCCACCAACCACGTGGCGGGAGGGCTCTCCGAGCAGTACTTC.

J is TRBJ2-7 and V is TRBV19; tentatively, D is TRBD2 (5 bases). V dropped 4 bases and J dropped 0 bases, with 10 bases sitting between them. The V gene's germline CDR1 is LNHDA and CDR2 SQIVND (reference sequence). The CDR3 totals 14 residues. The CDR3 DNA reads as TGTGCCAGTAGTAATACGGGGAACTCCTACGAGCAGTACTTC. Residues: CASSNTGNSYEQYF.

V gene TRBV27 combines with J gene TRBJ2-1, with 8 bases that match TRBD2. The V gene's germline CDR1 is MNHEY and CDR2 SMNVEV (reference sequence). This CDR3 contains 16 residues. V lost 5 bases, J lost 4 bases, and 10 bases stayed unmatched. The CDR3 here is CASSRIGTRGYNEQFF. The CDR3 DNA reads TGTGCCAGCAGTCGTATCGGGACTAGGGGATACAATGAGCAGTTCTTC.

The CDR3, as DNA: TGCGCCAGCAGCTTGTGGCAGGGGGCAATCTATGGCTACACCTTC. Its translation: CASSLWQGAIYGYTF. The chain employs TRBV5-1 and TRBJ1-2, with TRBD1 matching 8 bases. V shed 1 base, J shed 4 bases, and the junction held 6 bases outside the gene matches. The CDR3 extends over 15 amino acids. Germline V gene data show CDR1 as SGHRS and CDR2 as YFSETQ.

This clone has a single count. V usage is TRBV7-6 and J usage is TRBJ2-1; perhaps TRBD2 as D (6 bases). Trimming removed 1 base at V and 3 bases at J, with 16 bases between. Germline-derived CDR1 and CDR2 are SGHVS and FNYEAQ. CDR3 length equals 17 residues. The CDR3, as DNA: TGTGCCAGCAGCTTAGTCCCAGCGGGTGGTGTCTACAATGAGCAGTTCTTC. It encodes CASSLVPAGGVYNEQFF.

V gene TRBV6-6 combines with J gene TRBJ2-7; 11 nucleotides match TRBD1. The trim removed 6 bases at V and 0 bases at J, leaving 1 base unmatched. This CDR3 has 14 residues. Germline V gene sequence: CDR1 MNHNY, CDR2 SVGAGI (reference sequence). In nucleotides, the CDR3 is TGTGCCAGCAGGGACAGGGGGCTCTCCTACGAGCAGTACTTC. Protein sequence: CASRDRGLSYEQYF.

This rearrangement joins TRBV7-2 to TRBJ2-1; TRBD2 matches at 7 bases. The CDR3 totals 14 residues. Germline values: CDR1 SGHTA, CDR2 FQGNSA. The trim removed 3 bases at V and 12 bases at J, leaving 11 bases unmatched. CDR3 in DNA: TGTGCCAGCAGCTTTGTTCCTACTAGCGTCGGGCAGTTCTTC. Protein sequence: CASSFVPTSVGQFF. Combining the CDR3 with reference TRBV7-2 and TRBJ2-1 gives the whole variable domain GAGVSQSPSNKVTEKGKDVELRCDPISGHTALYWYRQSLGQGLEFLIYFQGNSAPDKSGLPSDRFSAERTGGSVSTLTIQRTQQEDSAVYLCASSFVPTSVGQFFGPGTRLTVL.

This rearrangement joins TRBV18 to TRBJ2-1, with a weak D call TRBD1 (5 bases). The ends were cut back, 2 bases at V and 2 bases at J, with 10 bases in the middle. This CDR3 is 15 amino acids long. Germline V gene data show CDR1 as KGHSH and CDR2 as LQKENI. Here the CDR3 DNA reads TGTGCCAGCTCACCAAGTGTAGGGGCCTACAATGAGCAGTTCTTC. Translated: CASSPSVGAYNEQFF. Filled out from reference TRBV18 and TRBJ2-1, the complete variable domain reads NAGVMQNPRHLVRRRGQEARLRCSPMKGHSHVYWYRQLPEEGLKFMVYLQKENIIDESGMPKERFSAEFPKEGPSILRIQQVVRGDSAAYFCASSPSVGAYNEQFFGPGTRLTVL.

This chain joins TRBV6-5 and TRBJ1-1; a possible D gene is TRBD1 (5 bases). The germline V and J ends were trimmed by 7 bases and 7 bases, with 19 bases remaining between them. Germline V gives CDR1 MNHEY, CDR2 SVGAGI. The CDR3 totals 14 residues. The CDR3 sequence: CASTQHSGSYEAFF. In nucleotides, the CDR3 is TGTGCCAGCACCCAACATTCAGGGTCCTATGAAGCTTTCTTT.

CDR3 residues: CASSPGTGRGYTF. CDR3 coding DNA: TGTGCCAGCAGCCCGGGGACAGGCAGGGGCTACACCTTC. The genes are TRBV4-2 and TRBJ1-2; TRBD1 agrees at 8 bases. The CDR3 consists of 13 residues. Looked up from germline, CDR1 is LGHNA and CDR2 is YNFKEQ. Germline trimming cut 4 bases from V and 8 bases from J; bases unmatched to any gene: 6.

This sequence joins TRBV13 and TRBJ2-2; 9 bases are shared with TRBD2. The germline gives CDR1 PRHDT, CDR2 FYEKMQ (reference sequence). V was pared by 7 bases and J by 6 bases, with 12 bases of the junction left unmatched. The CDR3 contains 16 residues. The CDR3 sequence is CASTVRSGRSAGELFF. Written as DNA, the CDR3 is TGTGCCAGCACCGTCAGGAGCGGGAGGTCGGCCGGGGAGCTGTTTTTT.

V is TRBV4-1 and J is TRBJ2-2, with 11 bases fitting TRBD2. Germline CDR1 and CDR2: MGHRA and YSYEKL. With 2 bases clipped from V and 4 bases from J, the junction kept 6 bases outside the gene matches. This CDR3 contains 17 residues. The CDR3 protein is CASSQQRLAGTTGELFF. Written as DNA, the CDR3 is TGCGCCAGCAGCCAACAGAGACTAGCGGGAACCACCGGGGAGCTGTTTTTT.

The V call is TRBV9, the J call TRBJ1-1; TRBD1 aligns across 9 bases. CDR1 and CDR2 (germline): SGDLS, YYNGEE. CDR3 size: 16 residues. Trimming took 3 bases from V and 4 from J; bases not matched to a gene: 10. CDR3: CASSAFSGTGITEAFF. The CDR3 DNA is TGTGCCAGCAGCGCATTTTCCGGGACAGGGATCACTGAAGCTTTCTTT. The full variable domain, its missing parts supplied by reference TRBV9 and TRBJ1-1, is DSGVTQTPKHLITATGQRVTLRCSPRSGDLSVYWYQQSLDQGLQFLIQYYNGEERAKGNILERFSAQQFPDLHSELNLSSLELGDSALYFCASSAFSGTGITEAFFGQGTRLTVV.

The chain combines TRBV5-6 with TRBJ2-6; D possibly corresponds to TRBD2 (6 bases). Germline CDR1 is SGHDT and CDR2 is YYEEEE. This CDR3 is built from 18 residues. The V end was cut by 4 bases, the J end by 0 bases, with 17 bases between. In DNA, the CDR3 is TGTGCCAGCAGCCACGGGACTTCGGTATTCTCTGGGGCCAACGTCCTGACTTTC. Translation: CASSHGTSVFSGANVLTF.

This chain links TRBV6-5 with TRBJ1-1, with D perhaps TRBD1 (6 bases). Germline-derived CDR1 and CDR2 are MNHEY and SVGAGI. The CDR3 totals 13 residues. Trimming pared 5 bases from V and 3 bases from J, leaving 10 bases between. The CDR3 is CASSQGQYTEAFF. The CDR3 DNA is TGTGCCAGCAGTCAAGGACAGTACACTGAAGCTTTCTTT.

The chain recombines TRBV27 with TRBJ2-1; 7 bases are shared with TRBD2. The germline CDR1 and CDR2 sequences are MNHEY and SMNVEV (reference sequence). CDR3 length: 17 amino acids. Germline trimming cut 3 bases from V and 1 base from J; bases unmatched to any gene: 9. CDR3 nucleotides: TGTGCCAGCAGTTTGCCCAGCGGGGTTTATTCCTACAATGAGCAGTTCTTC. Translated, it gives CASSLPSGVYSYNEQFF.

The rearrangement uses TRBV13 and TRBJ1-4; D is uncertain. V was shortened by 5 bases and J by 8 bases, with 18 bases between the two germline ends. This CDR3 contains 15 residues. CDR1 is PRHDT, CDR2 FYEKMQ, per germline (reference sequence). The CDR3 nucleotides are TGTGCCAGCAGCACCTCCTCCGGGGTTGGGGAAAAACTGTTTTTT. Amino acids: CASSTSSGVGEKLFF.